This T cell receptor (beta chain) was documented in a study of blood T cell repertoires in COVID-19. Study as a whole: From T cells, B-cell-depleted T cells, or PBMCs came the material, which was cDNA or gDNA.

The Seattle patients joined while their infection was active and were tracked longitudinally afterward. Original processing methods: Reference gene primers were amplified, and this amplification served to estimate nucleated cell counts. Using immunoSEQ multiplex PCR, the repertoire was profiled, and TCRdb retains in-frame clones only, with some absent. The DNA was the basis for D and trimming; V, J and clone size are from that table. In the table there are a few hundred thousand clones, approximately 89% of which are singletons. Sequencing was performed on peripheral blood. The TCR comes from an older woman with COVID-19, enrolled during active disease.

CDR3 region: CASSIDRGQETQYF. The CDR3 nucleotides read TGTGCCAGCAGTATTGACCGAGGGCAAGAGACCCAGTACTTC. The chain couples TRBV11-2 to TRBJ2-5; maybe TRBD2 (5 bases). The CDR3 runs to 14 residues. Deletions cut 6 bases from V and 2 bases from J, with 13 bases between. Germline V gives CDR1 SGHAT, CDR2 FQNNGV.